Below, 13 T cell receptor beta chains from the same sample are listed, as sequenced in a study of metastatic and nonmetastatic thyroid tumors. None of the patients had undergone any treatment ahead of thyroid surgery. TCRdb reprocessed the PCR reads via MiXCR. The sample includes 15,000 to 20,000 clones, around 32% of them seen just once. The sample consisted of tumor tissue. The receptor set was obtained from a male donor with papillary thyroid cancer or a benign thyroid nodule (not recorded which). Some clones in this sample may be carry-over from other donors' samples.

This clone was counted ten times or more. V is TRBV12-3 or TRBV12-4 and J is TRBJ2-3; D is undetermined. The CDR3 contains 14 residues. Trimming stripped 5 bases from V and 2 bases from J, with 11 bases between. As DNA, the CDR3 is TGTGCCAGCAGTCAAACACGGACCACAGATACGCAGTATTTT. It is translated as CASSQTRTTDTQYF.

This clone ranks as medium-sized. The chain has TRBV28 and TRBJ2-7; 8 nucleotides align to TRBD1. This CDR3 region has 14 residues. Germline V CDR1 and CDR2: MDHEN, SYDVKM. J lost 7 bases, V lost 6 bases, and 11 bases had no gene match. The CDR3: CASSSPGQANEQYF. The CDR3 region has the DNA TGTGCCAGCAGCTCTCCGGGACAGGCCAATGAGCAGTACTTC.

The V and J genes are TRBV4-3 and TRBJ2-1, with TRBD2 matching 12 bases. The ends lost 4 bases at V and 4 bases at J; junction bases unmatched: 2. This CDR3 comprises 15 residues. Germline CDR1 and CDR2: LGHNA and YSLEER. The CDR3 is CASSRLAGGYNEQFF. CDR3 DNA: TGCGCCAGCAGCCGGCTAGCGGGAGGGTACAATGAGCAGTTCTTC.

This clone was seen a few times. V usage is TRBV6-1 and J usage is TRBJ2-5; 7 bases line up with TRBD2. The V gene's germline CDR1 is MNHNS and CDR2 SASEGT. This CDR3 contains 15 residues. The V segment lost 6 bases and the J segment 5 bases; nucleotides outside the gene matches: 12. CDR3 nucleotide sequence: TGTGCCAGCAGACAGTCCGGGACTAATAGGGAGACCCAGTACTTC. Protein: CASRQSGTNRETQYF.

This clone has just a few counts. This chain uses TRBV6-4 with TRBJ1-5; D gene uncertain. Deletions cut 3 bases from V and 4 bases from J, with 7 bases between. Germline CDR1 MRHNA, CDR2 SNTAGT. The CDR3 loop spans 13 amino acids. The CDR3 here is CASSEGPNQPQHF. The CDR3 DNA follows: TGTGCCAGCAGTGAGGGCCCAAATCAGCCCCAGCATTTT.

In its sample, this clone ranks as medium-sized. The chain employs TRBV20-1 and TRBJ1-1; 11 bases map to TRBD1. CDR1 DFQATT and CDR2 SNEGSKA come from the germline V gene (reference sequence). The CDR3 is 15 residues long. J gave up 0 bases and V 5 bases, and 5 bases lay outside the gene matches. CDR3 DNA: TGCAGTGCTCGGACAGGGGGCAATTTGAACACTGAAGCTTTCTTT. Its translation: CSARTGGNLNTEAFF.

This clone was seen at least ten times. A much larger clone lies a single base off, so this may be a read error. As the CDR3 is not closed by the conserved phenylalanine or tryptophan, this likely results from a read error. In nucleotides, the CDR3 is TGTGCCACCAGCTCAAGATGGAATGAGCAGTTCCTC. It encodes CATSSRWNEQFL. The rearrangement joins TRBV15 to TRBJ2-1; D call uncertain. V lost 5 bases, J lost 7 bases, and 9 bases lay in between. Germline V gene data show CDR1 as LNHNV and CDR2 as YYDKDF (reference sequence). The length of the CDR3 is 12 residues.

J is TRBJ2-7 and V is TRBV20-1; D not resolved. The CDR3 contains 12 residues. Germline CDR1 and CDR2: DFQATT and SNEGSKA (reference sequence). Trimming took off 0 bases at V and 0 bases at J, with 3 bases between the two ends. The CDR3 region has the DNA TGCAGTGCTAGAGAGCCCTCCTACGAGCAGTACTTC. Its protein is CSAREPSYEQYF.

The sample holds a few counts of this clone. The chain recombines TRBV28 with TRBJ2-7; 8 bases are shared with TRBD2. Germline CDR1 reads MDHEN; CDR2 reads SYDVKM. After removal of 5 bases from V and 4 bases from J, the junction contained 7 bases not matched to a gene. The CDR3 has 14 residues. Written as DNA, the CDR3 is TGTGCCAGCAGTCACCACGCGGGAGGTTACGAGCAGTACTTC. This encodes CASSHHAGGYEQYF.

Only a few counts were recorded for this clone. CDR3 nucleotides: TGTGCCACCAGCAGCTACTATTCACCCCTCCACTTT. It specifies CATSSYYSPLHF. The chain recombines TRBV15 with TRBJ1-6; D gene uncertain. The germline gives CDR1 LNHNV, CDR2 YYDKDF (reference sequence). V was shortened by 3 bases and J by 8 bases, with 5 bases between the two germline ends. The CDR3 runs 12 residues.

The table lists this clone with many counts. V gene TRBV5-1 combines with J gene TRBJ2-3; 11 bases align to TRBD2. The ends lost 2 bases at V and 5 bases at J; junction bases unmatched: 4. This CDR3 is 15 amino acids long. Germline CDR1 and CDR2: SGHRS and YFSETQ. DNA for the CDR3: TGCGCCAGCAGCTTCCGTCTAGCGGGAGGAGATACGCAGTATTTT. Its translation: CASSFRLAGGDTQYF.

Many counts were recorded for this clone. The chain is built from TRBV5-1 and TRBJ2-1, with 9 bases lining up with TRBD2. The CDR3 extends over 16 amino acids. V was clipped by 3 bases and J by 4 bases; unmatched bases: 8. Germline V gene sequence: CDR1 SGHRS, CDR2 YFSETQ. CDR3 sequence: CASSYAGSGSYNEQFF. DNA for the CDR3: TGCGCCAGCAGCTACGCTGGTAGCGGGAGTTACAATGAGCAGTTCTTC.

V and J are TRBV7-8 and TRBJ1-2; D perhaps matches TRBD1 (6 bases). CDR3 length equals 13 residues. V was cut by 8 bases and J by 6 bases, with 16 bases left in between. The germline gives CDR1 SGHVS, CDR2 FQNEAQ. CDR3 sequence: CASAMVRGNGYTF. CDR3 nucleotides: TGTGCCAGCGCCATGGTCAGGGGTAATGGCTACACCTTC.